These 5 T cell receptor beta chains were all obtained from the same sample, sequenced in a study of T cell responses to AZD1222 COVID-19 vaccine. Data came from immunoSEQ multiplex PCR; TCRdb stores just in-frame clones and leaves some out. The sample contains 110,000 to 150,000 clones, 80% to 95% of which appear only once. The specimen comprised peripheral blood, sampled on day 0 of AZD1222 vaccination. The receptors derive from an adult in good health.

The rearrangement links TRBV4-3 to TRBJ1-2, with D perhaps TRBD1 (5 bases). Trimming left V 0 bases short and J 4 bases short, with 15 bases between. The V gene's germline CDR1 is LGHNA and CDR2 YSLEER. The CDR3 runs to 16 residues. For the CDR3, the DNA is TGCGCCAGCAGCCAAGAAGTCAGGGATTCGGGCTATGGCTACACCTTC. Encoded protein: CASSQEVRDSGYGYTF.

Here the CDR3 reads CASSQTGGTEAFF. CDR3 in DNA: TGTGCCAGCAGCCAGACAGGGGGCACTGAAGCTTTCTTT. The rearrangement links TRBV7-2 to TRBJ1-1; 9 nucleotides line up with TRBD1. The J segment lost 4 bases and the V segment lost 5 bases, leaving 2 bases of the junction unmatched. CDR3 length: 13 amino acids. Germline V gene sequence: CDR1 SGHTA, CDR2 FQGNSA.

This clone is a singleton in its sample. The CDR3 loop reads CASSQGGVNEQFF. The CDR3 DNA is TGCGCCAGCAGCCAGGGGGGGGTGAATGAGCAGTTCTTC. This rearrangement joins TRBV4-3 to TRBJ2-1, with 7 bases identical to TRBD2. CDR1 and CDR2 (germline): LGHNA, YSLEER. After removal of 3 bases from V and 7 bases from J, the junction contained 3 bases not matched to a gene. The CDR3 is made up of 13 amino acids.

The gene calls are TRBV7-2 and TRBJ2-2, with 12 bases lining up with TRBD2. Germline V gene lookup returns CDR1 SGHTA and CDR2 FQGNSA. The CDR3 length is 18 residues. The trim removed 5 bases at V and 6 bases at J, leaving 13 bases unmatched. The CDR3 DNA sequence: TGTGCCAGCAGCCTCCAGACTAGCGGGAGATTTCCCCCCGGGGAGCTGTTTTTT. Amino acid sequence: CASSLQTSGRFPPGELFF. The whole variable domain, remainder taken from reference TRBV7-2 and TRBJ2-2, is GAGVSQSPSNKVTEKGKDVELRCDPISGHTALYWYRQSLGQGLEFLIYFQGNSAPDKSGLPSDRFSAERTGGSVSTLTIQRTQQEDSAVYLCASSLQTSGRFPPGELFFGEGSRLTVL.

This sequence joins TRBV28 and TRBJ2-2, with 8 bases lining up with TRBD2. This CDR3 spans 14 amino acids. The germline V gene has CDR1 MDHEN and CDR2 SYDVKM. The V and J ends lost 8 bases and 6 bases, in that order; junction bases with no gene match: 8. The CDR3 DNA is TGTGCCAGCGTGAGCGGGAGCTGGGCCGGGGAGCTGTTTTTT. It yields the protein CASVSGSWAGELFF.